This T cell receptor (beta chain) was captured in a study of spatial heterogeneity in lung cancer. Study-level background: Alpha-chain sequences were detected in numbers that were consistently lower than beta-chain sequences. The library had UMIs, and each TCR and UMI pair averaged more than ten raw reads.

With regard to this clonotype: Antigen: not known.

Study-level findings and limits: The appearance of ubiquitous expanded tumor TCRs in blood was greater at resection than follow-up.

Time point here: sample taken at primary tumor resection. The authors sequenced whole RNA from tumor, nontumor lung or frozen PBMC without sorting. Every individual TCR cDNA molecule carried its own unique molecular identifier, which allowed correction of PCR and sequencing errors. A single record per CDR3 protein comes from TCRdb applying MiXCR to the 5' RACE reads. The sample lists about 56,000 distinct CDR3 sequences; less than 10% were seen once. The source was PBMCs, collected at surgery. The clonotype was recovered from a female donor with early-stage non-small cell lung cancer.

The CDR3 DNA sequence: TGTGCCAGCAGCAAAGGCCCAGGGGGCATCGATCAGCCCCAGCATTTT. Translating gives CASSKGPGGIDQPQHF. The chain couples TRBV21-1 to TRBJ1-5; TRBD1 was called by the table and not checked on the DNA. TRBV21-1 constitutes a pseudogene. The length of the CDR3 is 16 residues.